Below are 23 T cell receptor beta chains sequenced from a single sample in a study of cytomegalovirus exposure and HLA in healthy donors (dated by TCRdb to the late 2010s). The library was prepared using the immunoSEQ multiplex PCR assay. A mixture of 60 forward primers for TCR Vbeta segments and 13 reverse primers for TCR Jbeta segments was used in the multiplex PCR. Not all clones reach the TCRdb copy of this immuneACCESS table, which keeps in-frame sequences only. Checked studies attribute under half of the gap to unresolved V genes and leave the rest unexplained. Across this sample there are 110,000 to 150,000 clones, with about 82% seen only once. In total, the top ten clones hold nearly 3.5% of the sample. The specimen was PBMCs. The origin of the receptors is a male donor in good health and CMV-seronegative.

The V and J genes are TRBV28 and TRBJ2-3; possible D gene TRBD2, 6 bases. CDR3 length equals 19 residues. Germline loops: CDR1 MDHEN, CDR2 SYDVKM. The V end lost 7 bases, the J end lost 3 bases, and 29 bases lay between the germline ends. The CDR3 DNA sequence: TGTGCCAGCAAACTAACGGAGGGATTGGGAACGAGCAGGACAGATACGCAGTATTTT. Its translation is CASKLTEGLGTSRTDTQYF. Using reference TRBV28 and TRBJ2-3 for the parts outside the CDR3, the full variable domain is DVKVTQSSRYLVKRTGEKVFLECVQDMDHENMFWYRQDPGLGLRLIYFSYDVKMKEKGDIPEGYSVSREKKERFSLILESASTNQTSMYLCASKLTEGLGTSRTDTQYFGPGTRLTVL.

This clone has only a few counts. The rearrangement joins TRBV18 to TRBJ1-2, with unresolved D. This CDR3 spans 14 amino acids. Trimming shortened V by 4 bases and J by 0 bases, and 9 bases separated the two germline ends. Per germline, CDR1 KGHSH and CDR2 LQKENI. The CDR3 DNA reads TGTGCCAGCTCACTGCGAGGAACTAACTATGGCTACACCTTC. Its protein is CASSLRGTNYGYTF.

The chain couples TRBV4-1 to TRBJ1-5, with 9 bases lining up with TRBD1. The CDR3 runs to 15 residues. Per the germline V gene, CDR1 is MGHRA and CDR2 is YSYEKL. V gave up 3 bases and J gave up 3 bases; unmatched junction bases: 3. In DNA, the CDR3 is TGCGCCAGCAGCCAGGACAGGGGTTTCAATCAGCCCCAGCATTTT. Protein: CASSQDRGFNQPQHF.

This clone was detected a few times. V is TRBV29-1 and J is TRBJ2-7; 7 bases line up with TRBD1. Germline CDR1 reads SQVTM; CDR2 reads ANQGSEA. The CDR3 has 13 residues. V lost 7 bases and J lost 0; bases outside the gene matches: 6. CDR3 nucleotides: TGCAGCGCCGCAGACAGGGACTCCTACGAGCAGTACTTC. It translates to CSAADRDSYEQYF.

The CDR3 nucleotides are TGTGCCAGCAGTTTGGGGGGTCCGAGGACTGAAGCTTTCTTT. Its translation is CASSLGGPRTEAFF. J is TRBJ1-1 and V is TRBV27, with D possibly matching TRBD1 (5 bases). This CDR3 comprises 14 residues. Germline V gene lookup returns CDR1 MNHEY and CDR2 SMNVEV (reference sequence). V was shortened by 3 bases and J by 5 bases, with 13 bases between the two germline ends.

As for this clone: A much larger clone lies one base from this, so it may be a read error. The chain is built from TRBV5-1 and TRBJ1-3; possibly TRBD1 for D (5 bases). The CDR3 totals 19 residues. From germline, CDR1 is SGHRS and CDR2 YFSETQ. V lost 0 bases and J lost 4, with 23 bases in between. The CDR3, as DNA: TGCGCCAGCAGCTTGGCCGGAACAGGACCCCTACGTGCGGGAAACACCATATATTTT. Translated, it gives CASSLAGTGPLRAGNTIYF.

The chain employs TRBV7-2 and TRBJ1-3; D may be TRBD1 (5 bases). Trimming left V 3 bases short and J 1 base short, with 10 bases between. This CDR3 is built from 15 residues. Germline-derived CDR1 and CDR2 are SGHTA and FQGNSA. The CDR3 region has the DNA TGTGCCAGCAGCTTCATCGGGGGATCTGGAAACACCATATATTTT. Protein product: CASSFIGGSGNTIYF. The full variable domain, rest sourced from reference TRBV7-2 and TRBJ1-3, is GAGVSQSPSNKVTEKGKDVELRCDPISGHTALYWYRQSLGQGLEFLIYFQGNSAPDKSGLPSDRFSAERTGGSVSTLTIQRTQQEDSAVYLCASSFIGGSGNTIYFGEGSWLTVV.

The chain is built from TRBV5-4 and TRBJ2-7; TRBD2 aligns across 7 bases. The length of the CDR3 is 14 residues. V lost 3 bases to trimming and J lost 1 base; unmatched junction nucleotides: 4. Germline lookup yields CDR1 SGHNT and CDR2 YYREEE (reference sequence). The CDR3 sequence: CASSSGTISYEQYF. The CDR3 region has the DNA TGTGCCAGCAGCTCCGGGACTATATCCTACGAGCAGTACTTC.

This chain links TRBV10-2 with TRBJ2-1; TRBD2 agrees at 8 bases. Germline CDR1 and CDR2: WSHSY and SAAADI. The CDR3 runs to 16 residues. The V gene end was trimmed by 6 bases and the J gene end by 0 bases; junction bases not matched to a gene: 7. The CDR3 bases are TGCGCCAGCAGGCTTAGCGGGGTGAGCTCCTACAATGAGCAGTTCTTC. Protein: CASRLSGVSSYNEQFF.

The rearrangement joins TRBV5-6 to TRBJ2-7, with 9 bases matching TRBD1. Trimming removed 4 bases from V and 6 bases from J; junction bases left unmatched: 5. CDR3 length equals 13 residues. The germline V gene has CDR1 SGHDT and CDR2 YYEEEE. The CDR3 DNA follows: TGTGCCAGCAGCGTACTGACAGGGGGCGAGCAGTACTTC. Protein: CASSVLTGGEQYF. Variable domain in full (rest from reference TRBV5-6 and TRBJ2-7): DAGVTQSPTHLIKTRGQQVTLRCSPKSGHDTVSWYQQALGQGPQFIFQYYEEEERQRGNFPDRFSGHQFPNYSSELNVNALLLGDSALYLCASSVLTGGEQYFGPGTRLTVT.

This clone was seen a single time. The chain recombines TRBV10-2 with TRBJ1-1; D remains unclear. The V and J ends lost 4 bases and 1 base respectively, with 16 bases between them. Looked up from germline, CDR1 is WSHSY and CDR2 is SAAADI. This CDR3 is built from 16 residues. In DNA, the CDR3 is TGCGCCAGCAGTGGCGGGATCCCCTCACGGAACACTGAAGCTTTCTTT. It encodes CASSGGIPSRNTEAFF.

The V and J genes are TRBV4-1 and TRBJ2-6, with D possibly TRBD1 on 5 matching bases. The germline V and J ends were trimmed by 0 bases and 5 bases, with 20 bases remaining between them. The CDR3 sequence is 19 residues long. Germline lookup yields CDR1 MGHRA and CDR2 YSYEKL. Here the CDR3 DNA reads TGCGCCAGCAGCCAAGATCCCCAGCCACTCTGGGGCCGGGCCAACGTCCTGACTTTC. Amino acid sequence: CASSQDPQPLWGRANVLTF.

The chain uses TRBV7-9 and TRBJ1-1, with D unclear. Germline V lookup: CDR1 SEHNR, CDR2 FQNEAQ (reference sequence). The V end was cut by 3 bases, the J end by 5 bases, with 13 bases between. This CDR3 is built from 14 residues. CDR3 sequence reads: CASSLSGSGTEAFF. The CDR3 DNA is TGTGCCAGCAGCTTGTCGGGGAGTGGGACTGAAGCTTTCTTT.

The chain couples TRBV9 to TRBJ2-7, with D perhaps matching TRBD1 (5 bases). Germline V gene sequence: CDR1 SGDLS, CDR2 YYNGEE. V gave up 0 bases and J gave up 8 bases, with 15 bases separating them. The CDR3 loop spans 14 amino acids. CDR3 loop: CASSVGQGAAKQYF. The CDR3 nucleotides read TGTGCCAGCAGCGTAGGGCAAGGGGCAGCCAAGCAGTACTTC.

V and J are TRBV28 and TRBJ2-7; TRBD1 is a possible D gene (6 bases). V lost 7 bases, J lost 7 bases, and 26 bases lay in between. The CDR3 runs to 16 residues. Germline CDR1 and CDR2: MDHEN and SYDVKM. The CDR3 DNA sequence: TGTGCCAGCACCCAGCCCCGGGACACCCCACCTAGGGAGCAGTACTTC. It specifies CASTQPRDTPPREQYF.

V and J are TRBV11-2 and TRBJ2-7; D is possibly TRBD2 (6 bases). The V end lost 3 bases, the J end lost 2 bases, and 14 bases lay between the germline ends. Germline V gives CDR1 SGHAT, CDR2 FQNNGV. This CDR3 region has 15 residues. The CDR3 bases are TGTGCCAGCAGCTTTTTCGCGGGGCGGACCTACGAGCAGTACTTC. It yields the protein CASSFFAGRTYEQYF.

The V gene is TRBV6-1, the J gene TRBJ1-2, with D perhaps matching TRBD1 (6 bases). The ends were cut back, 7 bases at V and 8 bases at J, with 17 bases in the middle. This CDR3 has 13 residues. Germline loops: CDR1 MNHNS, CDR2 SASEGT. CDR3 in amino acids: CASITTGLGGYTF. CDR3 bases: TGTGCCAGCATTACAACAGGGTTGGGGGGCTACACCTTC.

CDR3 residues: CASSFSGTGREWYF. In nucleotides, the CDR3 is TGTGCCAGCAGTTTTAGCGGGACAGGGCGAGAGTGGTACTTC. The chain has TRBV6-6 and TRBJ2-7, with a tentative D call TRBD1 (9 bases). The germline V and J ends were trimmed by 4 bases and 12 bases, with 22 bases remaining between them. Germline V gene lookup returns CDR1 MNHNY and CDR2 SVGAGI (reference sequence). The CDR3 sequence is 14 residues long.

CDR3 amino acids: CAISEWGQHSNQPQHF. CDR3 DNA: TGTGCCATCAGTGAGTGGGGGCAACATAGCAATCAGCCCCAGCATTTT. The rearrangement links TRBV10-3 to TRBJ1-5; weak D call: TRBD1 (6 bases). The CDR3 has 16 residues. The germline V gene encodes CDR1 ENHRY and CDR2 SYGVKD. Trimming shortened V by 1 base and J by 0 bases, and 10 bases separated the two germline ends.

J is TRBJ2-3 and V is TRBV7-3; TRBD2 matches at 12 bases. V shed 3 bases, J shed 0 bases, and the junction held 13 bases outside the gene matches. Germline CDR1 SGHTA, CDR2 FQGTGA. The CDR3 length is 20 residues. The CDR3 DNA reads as TGTGCCAGCAGCTTTAACCCTCTAGCGGGGGGGCTCCCTAGCACAGATACGCAGTATTTT. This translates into CASSFNPLAGGLPSTDTQYF.

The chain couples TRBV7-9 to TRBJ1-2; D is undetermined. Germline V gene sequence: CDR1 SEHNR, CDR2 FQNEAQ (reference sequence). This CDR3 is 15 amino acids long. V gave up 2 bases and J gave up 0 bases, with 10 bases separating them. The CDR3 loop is CASSLPTGTNYGYTF. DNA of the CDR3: TGTGCCAGCAGCTTACCCACGGGGACTAACTATGGCTACACCTTC.

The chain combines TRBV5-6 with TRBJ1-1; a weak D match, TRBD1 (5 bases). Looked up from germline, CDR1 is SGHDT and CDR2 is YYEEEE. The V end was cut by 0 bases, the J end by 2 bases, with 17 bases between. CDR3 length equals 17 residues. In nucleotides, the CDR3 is TGTGCCAGCAGCTTGGGAGCCACCCAGGGTTTCAACACTGAAGCTTTCTTT. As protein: CASSLGATQGFNTEAFF. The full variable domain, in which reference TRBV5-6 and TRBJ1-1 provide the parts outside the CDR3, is DAGVTQSPTHLIKTRGQQVTLRCSPKSGHDTVSWYQQALGQGPQFIFQYYEEEERQRGNFPDRFSGHQFPNYSSELNVNALLLGDSALYLCASSLGATQGFNTEAFFGQGTRLTVV.

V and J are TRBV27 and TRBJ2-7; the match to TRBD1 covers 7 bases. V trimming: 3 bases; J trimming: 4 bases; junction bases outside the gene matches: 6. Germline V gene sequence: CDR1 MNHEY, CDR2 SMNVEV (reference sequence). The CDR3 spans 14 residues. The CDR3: CASSLTGPIYEQYF. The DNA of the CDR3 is TGTGCCAGCAGTTTGACAGGGCCGATATACGAGCAGTACTTC.